This T cell receptor beta chain originates from a study of control samples from healthy donors and cancer patients. Clones were read by immunoSEQ multiplex PCR, and TCRdb kept only the in-frame ones, dropping some. The table has tens of thousands of clones, approximately 84% seen once. The germline CDR1 and CDR2 sequences are KGHDR and SFDVKD. Unmatched junction bases numbered 7, after V lost 6 bases and J lost 5 bases. This CDR3 contains 14 residues. This sequence originates from a man aged 45-65 years in good health. This sequence joins TRBV24-1 and TRBJ2-7; 9 nucleotides align to TRBD1. The sequencing sample was made of blood. The CDR3 DNA reads as TGTGCCACCAGTTCGGGACAGGGATTAAACGAGCAGTACTTC. Its protein is CATSSGQGLNEQYF.